This T cell receptor (beta chain) was documented in a study of vaccination and CD4 T cells after COVID-19. The treatment: roughly 11-day PBMC culture with coronavirus spike peptide pools or control peptides (ViraFEST assay). The Oncomine TCR Beta short-read assay sequenced DNA from cultured CD4+ T cells. Cultures of CD4+ T cells served as the source for extracting genomic DNA. TCRdb recomputed calls from the PCR reads with MiXCR, one row per CDR3 protein. The profile shows 9,000 to 13,000 distinct CDR3 sequences, approximately 30% of them singletons. A note on this clonotype: The antigen is undetermined.

Material: CD4+ T cells from blood, cultured in vitro, obtained after SARS-CoV-2 vaccination. This receptor was identified in a human donor who had recovered from COVID-19.

DNA of the CDR3: TGTGCCAGCAGTTTAGCTAGAGGGGCAACAGATACGCAGTATTTT. This gives the protein CASSLARGATDTQYF. This chain joins TRBV28 and TRBJ2-3, with D possibly called TRBD1 or TRBD2 (5 bases each). Trimming stripped 2 bases from V and 3 bases from J, with 12 bases between. Germline V gene lookup returns CDR1 MDHEN and CDR2 SYDVKM. This CDR3 region has 15 residues. Full variable domain (remainder filled in from reference TRBV28 and TRBJ2-3): DVKVTQSSRYLVKRTGEKVFLECVQDMDHENMFWYRQDPGLGLRLIYFSYDVKMKEKGDIPEGYSVSREKKERFSLILESASTNQTSMYLCASSLARGATDTQYFGPGTRLTVL.